The 30 T cell receptor beta chains reported below all come from one sample, sequenced in a study of T cells in Graves' hyperthyroidism and ophthalmopathy. The investigators amplified TCR beta CDR3 regions from RNA transcripts. TCR CDR3 regions were first amplified by RT-PCR with HTBI primers. Using its own MiXCR run on the multiplex PCR reads, TCRdb lists one record per CDR3 protein. Of about 500,000 distinct CDR3 sequences listed, approximately 49% are singletons. Sequenced sample: peripheral blood or thyroid tissue (not recorded which). All receptors derive from an adult woman with Graves' disease, either hyperthyroidism or ophthalmopathy (not recorded which).

The V gene is TRBV7-8, the J gene TRBJ2-7; 7 positions agree with TRBD1. Per the germline V gene, CDR1 is SGHVS and CDR2 is FQNEAQ. The ends lost 3 bases at V and 3 bases at J; junction bases unmatched: 5. This CDR3 region has 14 residues. CDR3 bases: TGTGCCAGCAGCTTGACGGACAGGAACTACGAGCAGTACTTC. Translation gives CASSLTDRNYEQYF.

This chain uses TRBV5-1 with TRBJ1-1, with TRBD1 identical over 8 bases. Germline V gene lookup returns CDR1 SGHRS and CDR2 YFSETQ. The V segment lost 4 bases and the J segment 0 bases; nucleotides outside the gene matches: 8. CDR3 size: 16 residues. The CDR3 DNA is TGCGCCAGCAGCCCGAGGGGACAGGTCATGAACACTGAAGCTTTCTTT. It yields the protein CASSPRGQVMNTEAFF.

This clonotype was detected many times. The chain carries TRBV3-1 and TRBJ1-2; unclear D gene. The CDR3 spans 13 residues. Germline V CDR1 and CDR2: LGHDT, YNNKEL (reference sequence). The V end was cut by 2 bases, the J end by 5 bases, with 9 bases between. CDR3 in DNA: TGTGCCAGCAGCCAAAGCAGCTCGTATGGCTACACCTTC. Amino acid sequence: CASSQSSSYGYTF.

This clonotype was seen repeatedly, ten times or more. The chain has TRBV19 and TRBJ1-5; D remains unclear. V was cut by 4 bases and J by 6 bases, with 7 bases left in between. The CDR3 extends over 12 amino acids. CDR1 and CDR2 from the germline V gene are LNHDA and SQIVND (reference sequence). The CDR3 here is CASSNLRQPQHF. The DNA for the CDR3 is TGTGCCAGTAGTAATTTACGTCAGCCCCAGCATTTT.

This clonotype was recorded at least ten times. V and J are TRBV25-1 and TRBJ2-2; D gene uncertain. Per germline, CDR1 MGHDK and CDR2 SYGVNS. The CDR3 spans 15 residues. V lost 5 bases to trimming and J lost 4 bases, with 14 bases between them. DNA for the CDR3: TGTGCCAGCAGTCAAGATCGTTTGGCCACCGGGGAGCTGTTTTTT. Protein sequence: CASSQDRLATGELFF.

This clonotype came up many times. The chain links TRBV6-2 or TRBV6-3 to TRBJ2-7; the D is unclear. Germline CDR1 is MNHEY and CDR2 is SVGEGT. The CDR3 consists of 13 residues. The V and J ends lost 2 bases and 4 bases respectively, with 9 bases between them. The CDR3: CASSYPLVYEQYF. CDR3 nucleotide sequence: TGTGCCAGCAGTTACCCGCTAGTTTACGAGCAGTACTTC.

In the case of this clonotype: This may come from a read error, since a much larger clone is one base off. V usage is TRBV28 and J usage is TRBJ1-6; 8 bases align to TRBD1. CDR3 length: 14 residues. Trimming cost V 6 bases and J 11 bases; bases outside gene matches: 9. The germline V gene encodes CDR1 MDHEN and CDR2 SYDVKM. The CDR3 here is CASRRTGRGPPLHF. The CDR3 DNA follows: TGTGCCAGCAGACGGACAGGGAGAGGACCACCCCTCCACTTT.

V gene TRBV9 combines with J gene TRBJ2-5; TRBD2 agrees at 8 bases. The end of the DNA aligns better with TRBJ2-1, so the J call may be wrong. The CDR3 contains 13 residues. From germline, CDR1 is SGDLS and CDR2 YYNGEE. DNA of the CDR3: TGTGCCAGCAGCCAAGCGGGAGTGGATGAGCAGTTCTTC. Protein sequence: CASSQAGVDEQFF.

As concerns this clonotype: Lacking the conserved final phenylalanine or tryptophan, this CDR3 likely reflects a read error. The DNA is left out, because the CDR3 cannot be placed on it with certainty; the CDR3 is given as TCRdb lists it. The rearrangement uses TRBV12-3 or TRBV12-4 and TRBJ1-3. 8 amino acids form the CDR3, both terminal residues included. The CDR3 loop is CASSFGLA.

The rearrangement uses TRBV7-2 and TRBJ2-1; tentative D call: TRBD2 (5 bases). The length of the CDR3 is 16 residues. V lost 5 bases to trimming and J lost 0 bases, with 14 bases between them. CDR1 and CDR2 (germline): SGHTA, FQGNSA. CDR3 DNA: TGTGCCAGCAGCATCGGTGTGGGGAGCTCCTACAATGAGCAGTTCTTC. Encoded protein: CASSIGVGSSYNEQFF. The full variable domain, rest sourced from reference TRBV7-2 and TRBJ2-1, is GAGVSQSPSNKVTEKGKDVELRCDPISGHTALYWYRQSLGQGLEFLIYFQGNSAPDKSGLPSDRFSAERTGGSVSTLTIQRTQQEDSAVYLCASSIGVGSSYNEQFFGPGTRLTVL.

The table lists this clonotype with many counts. The CDR3 DNA is TGTGCCAGCAGCTTATCGTCGGATAGCAAGGCTTTCTTT. Translated: CASSLSSDSKAFF. J is TRBJ1-1 and V is TRBV7-9, with D hard to call. The germline V and J ends were trimmed by 2 bases and 11 bases, with 15 bases remaining between them. The CDR3 totals 13 residues. From germline, CDR1 is SEHNR and CDR2 FQNEAQ (reference sequence). Full variable domain (rest looked up from reference TRBV7-9 and TRBJ1-1): DTGVSQNPRHKITKRGQNVTFRCDPISEHNRLYWYRQTLGQGPEFLTYFQNEAQLEKSRLLSDRFSAERPKGSFSTLEIQRTEQGDSAMYLCASSLSSDSKAFFGQGTRLTVV.

The chain links TRBV2 to TRBJ1-5; no clear D. Trimming removed 4 bases at V and 0 bases at J, with 13 bases between. CDR1 and CDR2 (germline): SNHLY, FYNNEI. The CDR3 spans 16 residues. The CDR3 bases are TGTGCCAGCAGTGTGGCTGCGTGGGGTAGCAATCAGCCCCAGCATTTT. Translated, it gives CASSVAAWGSNQPQHF.

This clonotype showed up just a few times. Because it lacks the conserved phenylalanine or tryptophan at the end, this CDR3 is likely a read error. The V call is TRBV12-3 or TRBV12-4, the J call TRBJ1-2; D is possibly TRBD1 (6 bases). Trimming pared 4 bases from V and 6 bases from J, leaving 15 bases between. The CDR3 consists of 14 residues. The CDR3 sequence is CASSYFQGRNGYTL. CDR3 in DNA: TGTGCCAGCAGTTACTTCCAGGGGCGGAATGGCTACACCCTC.

This chain connects TRBV15 to TRBJ2-7; D gene unclear. Germline assignment: CDR1 LNHNV and CDR2 YYDKDF (reference sequence). The CDR3 sequence is 13 residues long. V dropped 3 bases and J dropped 4 bases, with 10 bases sitting between them. The CDR3 reads CATSSFRGYEQYF. The CDR3 DNA follows: TGTGCCACCAGCAGTTTCCGCGGATACGAGCAGTACTTC. The full variable domain, rest sourced from reference TRBV15 and TRBJ2-7, is DAMVIQNPRYQVTQFGKPVTLSCSQTLNHNVMYWYQQKSSQAPKLLFHYYDKDFNNEADTPDNFQSRRPNTSFCFLDIRSPGLGDTAMYLCATSSFRGYEQYFGPGTRLTVT.

The CDR3 sequence is CASRVVGMGEKLFF. The DNA for the CDR3 is TGTGCCAGCAGGGTGGTCGGAATGGGGGAAAAACTGTTTTTT. The V and J genes are TRBV2 and TRBJ1-4, with D hard to call. This CDR3 is built from 14 residues. The V end was cut by 6 bases, the J end by 8 bases, with 16 bases between. Germline-derived CDR1 and CDR2 are SNHLY and FYNNEI.

The chain uses TRBV6-5 and TRBJ1-1; no firm D call. Looked up from germline, CDR1 is MNHEY and CDR2 is SVGAGI. V was pared by 2 bases and J by 0 bases, with 7 bases between. This CDR3 is 14 amino acids long. CDR3: CASSYTRMNTEAFF. DNA for the CDR3: TGTGCCAGCAGTTACACCAGAATGAACACTGAAGCTTTCTTT.

The sample holds one count of this clonotype. A much larger clone differs from this one at a single base, so this may be a read error. The chain combines TRBV7-2 with TRBJ1-1; D unresolved. The CDR3 is 13 residues long. Per the germline V gene, CDR1 is SGHTA and CDR2 is FQGNSA. CDR3 sequence reads: CASSLEIGDVALF. The CDR3 DNA reads TGTGCCAGCAGCTTAGAAATTGGGGATGTTGCTCTCTTT.

This chain joins TRBV28 and TRBJ1-3, with no clear D. Germline CDR1 MDHEN, CDR2 SYDVKM. Trimming stripped 7 bases from V and 0 bases from J, with 13 bases between. The CDR3 contains 15 residues. DNA of the CDR3: TGTGCCAGCACCGAAATGGTTGGCTCTGGAAACACCATATATTTT. This translates into CASTEMVGSGNTIYF.

The sample holds many counts of this clonotype. The rearrangement links TRBV7-9 to TRBJ2-5; D is ambiguous. The CDR3 runs 16 residues. V dropped 3 bases and J dropped 4 bases, with 18 bases sitting between them. Germline V gene data show CDR1 as SEHNR and CDR2 as FQNEAQ (reference sequence). The CDR3 DNA reads TGTGCCAGCAGCTTTAAGAGATCGGGCCTCTCAGAGACCCAGTACTTC. Its protein product is CASSFKRSGLSETQYF. The full variable domain, its missing parts supplied by reference TRBV7-9 and TRBJ2-5, is DTGVSQNPRHKITKRGQNVTFRCDPISEHNRLYWYRQTLGQGPEFLTYFQNEAQLEKSRLLSDRFSAERPKGSFSTLEIQRTEQGDSAMYLCASSFKRSGLSETQYFGPGTRLLVL.

V is TRBV4-3 and J is TRBJ2-7; 10 nucleotides match TRBD2. This CDR3 has 15 amino acids. CDR1 and CDR2 from the germline V gene are LGHNA and YSLEER. The V gene end was trimmed by 0 bases and the J gene end by 6 bases; junction bases not matched to a gene: 5. The CDR3 DNA sequence: TGCGCCAGCAGCCAAGATGCTAGCGGGAGTAGCGAGCAGTACTTC. Translation: CASSQDASGSSEQYF.

The CDR3 reads CSARIRWGNTIYF. As DNA, the CDR3 is TGCAGTGCTAGAATCCGATGGGGAAACACCATATATTTT. The rearrangement joins TRBV20-1 to TRBJ1-3; D gene ambiguous. Germline assignment: CDR1 DFQATT and CDR2 SNEGSKA (reference sequence). V lost 2 bases, J lost 4 bases, and 9 bases lay in between. The CDR3 is 13 amino acids.

As regards this clonotype: A read error may produce the germline difference seen at one junction end. The rearrangement uses TRBV10-3 and TRBJ2-7, with D tentatively TRBD1 or TRBD2 (5 bases each). Germline V gene sequence: CDR1 ENHRY, CDR2 SYGVKD. This CDR3 has 12 amino acids. The DNA for the CDR3 is TGTGCCAGCAGTTACGAGGGGCTGGAGCAGTACTTC. Its protein product is CASSYEGLEQYF.

This clonotype was recorded at least ten times. The chain is built from TRBV4-2 and TRBJ1-5; no clear D. V was clipped by 4 bases and J by 1 base, with 14 bases between them. This CDR3 is built from 16 residues. Germline V gene sequence: CDR1 LGHNA, CDR2 YNFKEQ. DNA of the CDR3: TGTGCCAGCAGCCCATCCGGGCTCCCAAGCAATCAGCCCCAGCATTTT. It yields the protein CASSPSGLPSNQPQHF.

This clonotype was detected many times. The chain couples TRBV20-1 to TRBJ2-5, with TRBD2 matching over 8 bases. CDR1 and CDR2 (germline): DFQATT, SNEGSKA (reference sequence). The CDR3 is 15 amino acids. The ends lost 5 bases at V and 1 base at J; junction bases unmatched: 9. In DNA form, the CDR3 reads TGCAGTGCTTCTACTAGCGGACTTATCCAAGAGACCCAGTACTTC. Translation: CSASTSGLIQETQYF.

The genes are TRBV10-2 and TRBJ2-2; 8 positions match TRBD2. The CDR3 loop spans 15 amino acids. With V trimmed by 8 bases and J by 3 bases, 8 bases remained unmatched. CDR1 is WSHSY, CDR2 SAAADI, per germline. In DNA form, the CDR3 reads TGCGCCAGCCGCGGGGGGAGGGAACACACCGGGGAGCTGTTTTTT. It yields the protein CASRGGREHTGELFF.

The chain carries TRBV2 and TRBJ2-1; no definite D call. With 4 bases removed from V and 7 bases from J, the gap between germline ends came to 8 bases. The CDR3 length is 12 residues. CDR1 and CDR2 from the germline V gene are SNHLY and FYNNEI. The CDR3 bases are TGTGCCAGCAGTGCAGTATCGAATGAGCAGTTCTTC. Its translation: CASSAVSNEQFF.

The CDR3 spells CASKRRTENEKLFF. The CDR3 DNA is TGTGCCAGTAAACGACGGACGGAAAATGAAAAACTGTTTTTT. The V gene is TRBV19, the J gene TRBJ1-4; D uncertain. CDR1 and CDR2 from the germline V gene are LNHDA and SQIVND (reference sequence). The CDR3 is made up of 14 amino acids. Trimming removed 7 bases from V and 5 bases from J, with 14 bases in between.

This clonotype has at least ten counts. V and J are TRBV29-1 and TRBJ1-1; D is perhaps TRBD1 (6 bases). The CDR3 length is 13 residues. CDR1 SQVTM and CDR2 ANQGSEA come from the germline V gene. The V end lost 6 bases, the J end lost 7 bases, and 18 bases lay between the germline ends. CDR3 amino acids: CSVSDGGPGEAFF. DNA for the CDR3: TGCAGCGTCTCCGATGGGGGGCCGGGTGAAGCTTTCTTT.

CDR3 coding DNA: TGCGCCAGCAGCGTGACTAGCGGGAGAACAGAGACCCAGTACTTC. Translating it yields CASSVTSGRTETQYF. The V gene is TRBV10-2, the J gene TRBJ2-5, with 12 bases lining up with TRBD2. The V segment lost 6 bases and the J segment 4 bases; nucleotides outside the gene matches: 6. This CDR3 is 15 amino acids long. Germline loops: CDR1 WSHSY, CDR2 SAAADI.

The rearrangement links TRBV14 to TRBJ1-2; 8 bases map to TRBD1. The CDR3 runs 13 residues. The trim removed 4 bases at V and 7 bases at J, leaving 5 bases unmatched. Per the germline V gene, CDR1 is SGHDN and CDR2 is FVKESK. The CDR3 loop is CASSPNQGAGYTF. For the CDR3, the DNA is TGTGCCAGCAGCCCAAACCAGGGGGCTGGCTACACCTTC.